The present T cell receptor (beta chain) was sequenced within a study of shared clonotypes between healthy human individuals. Study-level background: A couple of women and a few men aged 18 to 49 served as donors.

For each subset, genomic DNA was distributed in equal portions over several immunoSEQ plates. Sorted-subset replicate PCRs used about 0.2 ug DNA, some 33,000 T cell genomes. This table comes from immunoSEQ multiplex PCR, and its TCRdb copy is limited to in-frame clones, with some not included. The sample carries under 2.5 million clones, around 93% recorded once. Subsets obtained from CD4+ cells comprised CD45RA+ naive and CD45RA-negative memory cells. Germline CDR1 reads SEHNR; CDR2 reads FQNEAQ (reference sequence). The CDR3 extends over 15 amino acids. Between the trimmed V and J ends, which lost 5 bases and 8 bases, there was a span of 18 bases.

Sequencing was performed on naive CD4+ T cells from PBMCs. The subset here: CD45RA+ positively selected. The origin of this receptor is a man aged 18 to 30 in good health. Some clones in this sample may be carry-over from other donors' samples. The V call is TRBV7-9, the J call TRBJ1-4, with D possibly TRBD1 on 5 matching bases. CDR3 sequence reads: CASSPDPARGEKLFF. The DNA for the CDR3 is TGTGCCAGCAGCCCCGACCCCGCAAGGGGCGAAAAACTGTTTTTT.